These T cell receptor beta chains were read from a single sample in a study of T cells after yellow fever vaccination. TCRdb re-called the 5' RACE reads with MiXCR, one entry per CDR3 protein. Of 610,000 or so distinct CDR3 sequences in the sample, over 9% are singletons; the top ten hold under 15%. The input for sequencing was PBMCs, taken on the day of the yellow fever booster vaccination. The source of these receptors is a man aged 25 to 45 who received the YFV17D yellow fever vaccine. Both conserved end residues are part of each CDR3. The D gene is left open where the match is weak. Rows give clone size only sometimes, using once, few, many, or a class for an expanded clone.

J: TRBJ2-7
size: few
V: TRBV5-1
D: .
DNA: TGCGCCAGCAGCTTCTTTAAAACAGGGTACGAGCAGTACTTC
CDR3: CASSFFKTGYEQYF

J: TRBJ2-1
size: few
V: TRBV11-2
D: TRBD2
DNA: TGTGCCAGCAGCCTACTAGCGGGAGGCTTAAGTTCCTACAATGAGCAGTTCTTC
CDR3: CASSLLAGGLSSYNEQFF

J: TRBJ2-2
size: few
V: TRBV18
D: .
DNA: TGTGCCAGCTCACGGCAGTTGAATCCGAACACCGGGGAGCTGTTTTTT
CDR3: CASSRQLNPNTGELFF

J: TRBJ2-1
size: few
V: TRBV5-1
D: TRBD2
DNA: TGCGCCAGCAGCTTTAGCGGTAGCGGGAGAGTTGGCAATGAGCAGTTCTTC
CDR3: CASSFSGSGRVGNEQFF

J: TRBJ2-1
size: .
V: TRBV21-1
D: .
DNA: TGTGCCAGCTCCGGTTGCGGCGGGAGCGGCAATGAGCAGTTCTTC
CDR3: CASSGCGGSGNEQFF

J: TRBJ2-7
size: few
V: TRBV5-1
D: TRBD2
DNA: TGCGCCAGCAGCCCCGGACTAGCGGGCTTCTACGAGCAGTACTTC
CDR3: CASSPGLAGFYEQYF

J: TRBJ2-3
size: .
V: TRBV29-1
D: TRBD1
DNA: TGCAGCGCGAGAAGACAGGGAGTTGCAGATACGCAGTATTTT
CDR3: CSARRQGVADTQYF

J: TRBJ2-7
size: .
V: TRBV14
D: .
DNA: TGTGCCAGCAGCCGAAGTAGTATTGGCCCATACGAGCAGTACTTC
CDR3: CASSRSSIGPYEQYF

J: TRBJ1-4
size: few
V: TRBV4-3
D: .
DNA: TGCGCCAGCAGCCGAAGCCCGGGGGCCGGACGGTCTAATGAAAAACTGTTTTTT
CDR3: CASSRSPGAGRSNEKLFF

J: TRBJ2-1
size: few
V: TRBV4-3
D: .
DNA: TGCGCCAGCAGCCGACTTTTGGCAGGGAGCTACAATGAGCAGTTCTTC
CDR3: CASSRLLAGSYNEQFF

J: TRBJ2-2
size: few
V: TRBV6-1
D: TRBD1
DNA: TGTGCCAGCAGGCCGGGACAGGAATTCGGGGAGCTGTTTTTT
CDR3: CASRPGQEFGELFF

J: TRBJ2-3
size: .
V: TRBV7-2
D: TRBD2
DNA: TGTGCCAGCACCCTAGCGGGAGCGACAGATACGCAGTATTTT
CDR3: CASTLAGATDTQYF

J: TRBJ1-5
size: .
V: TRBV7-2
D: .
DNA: TGTGCCAGCAGCTTAGATAGAGTGGACAATCAGCCCCAGCATTTT
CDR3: CASSLDRVDNQPQHF

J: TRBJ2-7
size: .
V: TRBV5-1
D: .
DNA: TGCGCCAGCAGCTTTCGACCCGGTAACGAGCAGTACTTC
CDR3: CASSFRPGNEQYF

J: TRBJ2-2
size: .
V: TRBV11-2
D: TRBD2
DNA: TGTGCCAGCAGCTGGGGGGGTCGTAGCGATGGATATACCGGGGAGCTGTTTTTT
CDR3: CASSWGGRSDGYTGELFF

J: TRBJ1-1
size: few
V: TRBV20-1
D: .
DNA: TGCAGTGCACGGGACTGGAGGGACACTGAAGCTTTCTTT
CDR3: CSARDWRDTEAFF

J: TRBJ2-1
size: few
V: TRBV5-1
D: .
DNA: TGCGCCAGCAGCTTTGGCTGGACTTACAATGAGCAGTTCTTC
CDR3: CASSFGWTYNEQFF

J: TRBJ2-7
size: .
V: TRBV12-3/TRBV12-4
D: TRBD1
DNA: TGTGCCAGCAGTTTTCGGACAGGGGGCCTCTACGAGCAGTACTTC
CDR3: CASSFRTGGLYEQYF

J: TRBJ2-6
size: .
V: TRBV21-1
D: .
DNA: TGTGCCAGCTTTTCGTACCGGGTCCCCGGGCCTCCCAAAGGCTCTGGGGCCAACGTCCTGACTTTC
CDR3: CASFSYRVPGPPKGSGANVLTF

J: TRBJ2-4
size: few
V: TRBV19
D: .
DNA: TGTGCCAGTAGTCTACGACAGGGACTAGCCAAAAACATTCAGTACTTC
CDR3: CASSLRQGLAKNIQYF

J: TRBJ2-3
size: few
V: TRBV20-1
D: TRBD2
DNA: TGCAGTGCTAGAAATCTAGCGGGCCCTTTAGGAGATACGCAGTATTTT
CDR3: CSARNLAGPLGDTQYF

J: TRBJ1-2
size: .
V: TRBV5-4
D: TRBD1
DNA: TGTGCCAGCAGCCGAGGGACAGGGGGCGGCTGGAACTATGGCTACACCTTC
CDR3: CASSRGTGGGWNYGYTF

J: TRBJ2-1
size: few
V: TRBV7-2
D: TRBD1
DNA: TGTGCCAGCAGCTTAGGGGACAGGGTCTCCATAGAGCAGTTCTTC
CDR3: CASSLGDRVSIEQFF

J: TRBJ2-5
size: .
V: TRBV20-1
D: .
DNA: TGCAGTGCGAGGCTGGACGTAGAGACCCAGTACTTC
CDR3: CSARLDVETQYF

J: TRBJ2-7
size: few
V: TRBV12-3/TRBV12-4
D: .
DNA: TGTGCCAGCAGCGTACCAGGGGGGTTGAGGGAGCAGTACTTC
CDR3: CASSVPGGLREQYF

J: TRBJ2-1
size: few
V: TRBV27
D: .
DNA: TGTGCCAGCACTCTCCTAGGGGCTCCCTACAATGAGCAGTTCTTC
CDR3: CASTLLGAPYNEQFF

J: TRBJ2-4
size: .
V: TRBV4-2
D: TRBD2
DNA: TGTGCCAGCAGCCGAGGACTAGCGGGAGGGACGGCCAAAAACATTCAGTACTTC
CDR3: CASSRGLAGGTAKNIQYF

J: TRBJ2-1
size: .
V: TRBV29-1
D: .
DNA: TGCAGCGTTGAATTGTTCGACTCAGGGTATGCGCAGTTCTTC
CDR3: CSVELFDSGYAQFF

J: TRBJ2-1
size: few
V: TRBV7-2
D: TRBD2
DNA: TGTGCCAGCAGCTCCCGCCGATGGGGACTAGCGGGAGGAGTTTGGGGGAATGAGCAGTTCTTC
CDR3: CASSSRRWGLAGGVWGNEQFF

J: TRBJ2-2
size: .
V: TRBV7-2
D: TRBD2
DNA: TGTGCCAGCAGGACTGAGCGGGAGACCGCCAGAGCCGGGGAGCTGTTTTTT
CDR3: CASRTERETARAGELFF

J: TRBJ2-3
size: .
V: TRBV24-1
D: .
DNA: TGTGCCACCAGCCCCAGGGCAGTAGCGCCAGATACGCAGTATTTT
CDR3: CATSPRAVAPDTQYF

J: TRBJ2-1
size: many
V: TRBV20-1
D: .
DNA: TGCAGTGCTAGGCGGGACTTAAATAACAATGAGCAGTTCTTC
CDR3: CSARRDLNNNEQFF

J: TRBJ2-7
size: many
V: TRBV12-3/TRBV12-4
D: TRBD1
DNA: TGTGCCAGCAGCCGGGGACAGCCGTCCTACGAGCAGTACTTC
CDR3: CASSRGQPSYEQYF

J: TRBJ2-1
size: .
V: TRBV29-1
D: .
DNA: TGCAGCGTTGCGGGGAGCTCCTACAATGAGCAGTTCTTC
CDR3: CSVAGSSYNEQFF

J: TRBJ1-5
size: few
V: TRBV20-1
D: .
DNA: TGCAGTGCTAGAGATCAGTCCGGGACTCAGAGCAATCAGCCCCAGCATTTT
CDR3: CSARDQSGTQSNQPQHF

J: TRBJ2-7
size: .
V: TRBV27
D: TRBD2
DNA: TGTGCCAGCAGTTTAAGCGGGAGAAACGACCAGTACTTC
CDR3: CASSLSGRNDQYF

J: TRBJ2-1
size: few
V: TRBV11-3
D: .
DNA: TGTGCCAGCAGCCCTCTGGGGCAGAGCTCCTACAATGAGCAGTTCTTC
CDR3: CASSPLGQSSYNEQFF

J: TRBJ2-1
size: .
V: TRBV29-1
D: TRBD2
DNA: TGCAGCGTTGACAGATCTCTAGCGGGAGTTTACCATGAGCAGTTCTTC
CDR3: CSVDRSLAGVYHEQFF

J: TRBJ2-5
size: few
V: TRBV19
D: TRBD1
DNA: TGTGCCAGTAGTTTCAACAGGGGGTCAGACGAGACCCAGTACTTC
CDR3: CASSFNRGSDETQYF

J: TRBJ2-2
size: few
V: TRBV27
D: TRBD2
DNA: TGTGCCAGCAGGAACTCAGCGGGGACCGGGGAGCTGTTTTTT
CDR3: CASRNSAGTGELFF

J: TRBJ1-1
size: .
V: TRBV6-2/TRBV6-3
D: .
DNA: TGTGCCAGCAGAAAAACCCTAGGGGAGTCAGACACTGAAGCTTTCTTT
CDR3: CASRKTLGESDTEAFF

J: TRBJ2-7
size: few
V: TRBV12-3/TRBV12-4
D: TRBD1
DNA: TGTGCCAGCAGCCCCGGGACAGACGACTACGAGCAGTACTTC
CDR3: CASSPGTDDYEQYF

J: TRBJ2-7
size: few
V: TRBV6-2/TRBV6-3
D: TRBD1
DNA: TGTGCCAGCAGTTACCAAGGACAGGGGACCTACGAGCAGTACTTC
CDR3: CASSYQGQGTYEQYF